The 32 T cell receptor beta chains listed next were all sequenced from one sample in a study of human T cells and chemical hapten exposure. The time point denotes: patch test 1, 2 weeks after DPC sensitization. Treatment reported: therapeutic diphenylcyclopropenone sensitization with weekly scalp DPC. Extraction of total RNA was performed on unfractionated whole blood. TCRdb fed the RACE reads into MiXCR, producing one record per CDR3 protein. Of about 41,000 distinct CDR3 sequences listed, around 3.8% are singletons. This material consisted of whole blood, taken in connection with sensitization to the hapten diphenylcyclopropenone (DPC). These TCRs come from a man aged 50 to 60 with alopecia areata. Some clones in this sample may be carry-over from other donors' samples.

This clonotype was picked up many times. The V gene is TRBV10-3, the J gene TRBJ1-5, with 9 bases aligning to TRBD1. V shed 6 bases and J 2 bases; nucleotides not matched to a gene: 5. Germline V lookup: CDR1 ENHRY, CDR2 SYGVKD. The CDR3 length is 15 residues. This CDR3 is CAISGGDRGNQPQHF. Written as DNA, the CDR3 is TGTGCCATCAGCGGGGGGGACAGGGGCAATCAGCCCCAGCATTTT.

Details on this clonotype: A read error is possible here, since a much larger clone lies one base away. The chain couples TRBV7-2 to TRBJ2-5, with 8 bases lining up with TRBD1. Germline V gives CDR1 SGHTA, CDR2 FQGNSA. The CDR3 contains 13 residues. In DNA, the CDR3 is TGTGCCAACAGCGTGGACAGGGATGAGACCCAGTACTTC. Amino acid sequence: CANSVDRDETQYF.

In its sample, this clonotype was seen many times. This sequence joins TRBV3-1 and TRBJ2-2; TRBD1 agrees at 8 bases. CDR1 and CDR2 (germline): LGHDT, YNNKEL (reference sequence). Unmatched junction bases numbered 10, after V lost 6 bases and J lost 4 bases. The CDR3 is made up of 16 amino acids. The CDR3 reads CASSRTGNRGTGELFF. As DNA, the CDR3 is TGTGCCAGCAGTCGGACAGGGAACCGGGGCACCGGGGAGCTGTTTTTT.

This chain links TRBV6-1 with TRBJ1-1, with 7 bases fitting TRBD1. The trim removed 4 bases at V and 3 bases at J, leaving 5 bases unmatched. CDR1 is MNHNS and CDR2 is SASEGT in the germline V gene. The CDR3 consists of 14 residues. This CDR3 reads CASSALTGDTEAFF. The CDR3 DNA follows: TGTGCCAGCAGTGCGTTAACAGGGGACACTGAAGCTTTCTTT.

Ten or more counts support this clonotype. The chain combines TRBV4-2 with TRBJ1-2; TRBD1 matches 8 bases. Trimming removed 1 base from V and 8 bases from J; junction bases left unmatched: 18. Germline CDR1 LGHNA, CDR2 YNFKEQ. This CDR3 is 18 amino acids long. The CDR3 reads CASSQGISGGDRAWGYTF. The CDR3 DNA sequence: TGTGCCAGCAGCCAAGGAATCTCAGGGGGCGATCGGGCGTGGGGCTACACCTTC.

Worth noting for this clonotype: This clone may be a read error of a much larger clone one base away. This chain joins TRBV29-1 and TRBJ2-5; 7 nucleotides align to TRBD2. Germline loops: CDR1 SQVTM, CDR2 ANQGSEA. This CDR3 contains 13 residues. V lost 4 bases, J lost 2 bases, and 4 bases stayed unmatched. CDR3 nucleotide sequence: TGCAGCGTTGGGGGGGGGGGACAAGAGACCCAGTACTTC. Translation gives CSVGGGGQETQYF.

This clonotype has at least ten counts. The chain employs TRBV6-1 and TRBJ1-1; D might be TRBD1 (6 bases). CDR3 length: 14 residues. The germline V gene encodes CDR1 MNHNS and CDR2 SASEGT. V dropped 0 bases and J dropped 8 bases, with 13 bases sitting between them. CDR3: CASSEAQGRREAFF. The CDR3 nucleotides are TGTGCCAGCAGTGAAGCCCAGGGGAGGCGGGAAGCTTTCTTT.

At least ten counts were recorded for this clonotype. The V gene is TRBV27, the J gene TRBJ2-7; no clear D gene. The V gene lost 6 bases and the J gene lost 0 bases, with 15 bases spanning the gap. The CDR3 is 15 residues long. The germline V gene has CDR1 MNHEY and CDR2 SMNVEV (reference sequence). Here the CDR3 reads CASSLGPLSSYEQYF. For the CDR3, the DNA is TGTGCCAGCAGCCTCGGACCCCTAAGCTCCTACGAGCAGTACTTC.

This clonotype was counted ten times or more. The chain has TRBV10-1 and TRBJ2-2, with D possibly matching TRBD2 (5 bases). Germline assignment: CDR1 WNHNN and CDR2 SYGVQD (reference sequence). The CDR3 spans 14 residues. Trimming removed 3 bases from V and 3 bases from J, with 8 bases in between. Written as DNA, the CDR3 is TGCGCCAGCAGTGATAAGGACTACACCGGGGAGCTGTTTTTT. Amino acid sequence: CASSDKDYTGELFF.

This clonotype was found many times. V gene TRBV28 combines with J gene TRBJ2-4; 7 positions match TRBD2. The germline gives CDR1 MDHEN, CDR2 SYDVKM. The CDR3 length is 16 residues. The V and J ends lost 6 bases and 13 bases, in that order; junction bases with no gene match: 21. CDR3 loop: CASRGSERDLDFIQYF. The CDR3, as DNA: TGTGCCAGCAGGGGTTCAGAGCGGGATTTAGATTTTATCCAGTACTTC.

This clonotype was picked up many times. J is TRBJ2-7 and V is TRBV28; TRBD1 matches at 10 bases. V trimming: 3 bases; J trimming: 4 bases; junction bases outside the gene matches: 9. The CDR3 is 16 residues long. Germline lookup yields CDR1 MDHEN and CDR2 SYDVKM. CDR3 sequence reads: CASSFPGTGVGYEQYF. CDR3 nucleotides: TGTGCCAGCAGTTTCCCCGGGACAGGGGTCGGTTACGAGCAGTACTTC.

There are many counts of this clonotype. This chain joins TRBV2 and TRBJ1-5, with a possible D match to TRBD1 (6 bases). Trimming cost V 7 bases and J 0 bases, with 13 bases left between them. In germline, CDR1 is SNHLY, CDR2 FYNNEI. CDR3 length equals 15 residues. CDR3 protein: CASKRGTDSNQPQHF. Written as DNA, the CDR3 is TGTGCCAGCAAAAGGGGGACGGATAGCAATCAGCCCCAGCATTTT.

This clonotype was recorded many times. CDR3 amino acids: CASSLSPGLYNEQFF. CDR3 nucleotides: TGTGCCAGCAGTTTATCACCGGGACTCTACAATGAGCAGTTCTTC. The rearrangement uses TRBV27 and TRBJ2-1; D may be TRBD2 (6 bases). V dropped 0 bases and J dropped 3 bases, with 9 bases sitting between them. From germline, CDR1 is MNHEY and CDR2 SMNVEV (reference sequence). The CDR3 sequence is 15 residues long.

This clonotype has ten or more counts. J is TRBJ1-6 and V is TRBV19, with 8 bases fitting TRBD1. The V and J ends lost 5 bases and 11 bases, in that order; junction bases with no gene match: 17. The V gene's germline CDR1 is LNHDA and CDR2 SQIVND (reference sequence). This CDR3 has 17 residues. The CDR3 region has the DNA TGTGCCAGTAGTGCCCCTAACCAGGGGGCGCTTCTCACACCCCTCCACTTT. Translation: CASSAPNQGALLTPLHF.

This clonotype was seen repeatedly, ten times or more. The CDR3 nucleotides are TGTGCCAGCAGCTTAGCGCAGGGACAGCCCCAGCATTTT. Residues: CASSLAQGQPQHF. The chain couples TRBV7-6 to TRBJ1-5; D perhaps matches TRBD1 (5 bases). The CDR3 spans 13 residues. Deletions cut 0 bases from V and 7 bases from J, with 7 bases between. CDR1 SGHVS and CDR2 FNYEAQ come from the germline V gene.

This clonotype has only a few counts. The chain uses TRBV18 and TRBJ2-7; TRBD1 agrees at 7 bases. Unmatched junction bases numbered 4, after V lost 3 bases and J lost 2 bases. Per germline, CDR1 KGHSH and CDR2 LQKENI. This CDR3 comprises 14 residues. Here the CDR3 reads CASSPEDRTYEQYF. CDR3 DNA sequence: TGTGCCAGCTCACCTGAGGACAGGACCTACGAGCAGTACTTC.

This clonotype has a count of ten or more. The V gene is TRBV29-1, the J gene TRBJ2-1; 10 nucleotides line up with TRBD2. With 7 bases clipped from V and 10 bases from J, the junction kept 13 bases outside the gene matches. The CDR3 loop spans 14 amino acids. Germline CDR1 and CDR2: SQVTM and ANQGSEA. The CDR3 region is CSATGTSELGEQFF. CDR3 nucleotides: TGCAGCGCAACCGGGACTAGCGAACTGGGGGAGCAGTTCTTC.

This clonotype was seen only a few times. The gene calls are TRBV6-2 or TRBV6-3 and TRBJ2-5; 9 bases match TRBD2. The germline V gene has CDR1 MNHEY and CDR2 SVGEGT. V shed 6 bases, J shed 5 bases, and the junction held 10 bases outside the gene matches. The CDR3 spans 15 residues. The CDR3 DNA is TGTGCCAGCAGCAATCCTCTCGCGGGAGGGGAGACCCAGTACTTC. This codes for CASSNPLAGGETQYF.

This clonotype appeared many times. This chain uses TRBV3-1 with TRBJ2-3, with D possibly matching TRBD1 (5 bases). Germline CDR1 LGHDT, CDR2 YNNKEL (reference sequence). Between the trimmed V and J ends, which lost 3 bases and 0 bases, there was a span of 7 bases. The CDR3 loop spans 14 amino acids. This CDR3 reads CASSQGLSTDTQYF. The CDR3 DNA is TGTGCCAGCAGCCAGGGGCTGAGCACAGATACGCAGTATTTT.

This clonotype appeared many times. This sequence joins TRBV10-3 and TRBJ2-7; 11 bases line up with TRBD2. Per the germline V gene, CDR1 is ENHRY and CDR2 is SYGVKD. Losses at the gene ends were 3 bases for V and 2 bases for J; bases not matched to a gene: 6. The CDR3 is 16 residues long. CDR3 sequence reads: CAISDATSGSPYEQYF. The CDR3 DNA is TGTGCCATCAGTGACGCAACTAGCGGGAGTCCCTACGAGCAGTACTTC.

This clonotype came up many times. The CDR3 is CSVEEGLAGGEQYF. CDR3 coding DNA: TGCAGCGTTGAAGAGGGGCTAGCTGGTGGCGAGCAGTACTTC. This chain uses TRBV29-1 with TRBJ2-7, with D perhaps given as TRBD1 or TRBD2 (5 bases each). V was pared by 0 bases and J by 6 bases, with 15 bases between. Germline V gene sequence: CDR1 SQVTM, CDR2 ANQGSEA. The CDR3 extends over 14 amino acids.

This clonotype was counted at least ten times. The V and J genes are TRBV5-6 and TRBJ1-5; D unclear. The CDR3 runs to 13 residues. V lost 4 bases and J lost 4, with 9 bases in between. Germline V lookup: CDR1 SGHDT, CDR2 YYEEEE. DNA for the CDR3: TGTGCCAGCAGCCAATACGGGAATCAGCCCCAGCATTTT. Residues: CASSQYGNQPQHF.

This clonotype was recorded a few times. V usage is TRBV14 and J usage is TRBJ1-6; TRBD1 agrees at 7 bases. CDR3 length: 16 amino acids. V lost 0 bases and J lost 5; bases outside the gene matches: 4. CDR1 is SGHDN, CDR2 FVKESK, per germline. CDR3 nucleotide sequence: TGTGCCAGCAGCCAAGATCGTGGGACAGATAATTCACCCCTCCACTTT. Its translation is CASSQDRGTDNSPLHF.

There are many counts of this clonotype. The DNA of the CDR3 is TGTGCCAGCAGTTTATCATCGGGACAGGGCCCTGAAGCTTTCTTT. Translating it yields CASSLSSGQGPEAFF. The V and J genes are TRBV28 and TRBJ1-1, with 9 nucleotides matching TRBD1. The CDR3 totals 15 residues. V lost 1 base to trimming and J lost 6 bases; unmatched junction nucleotides: 6. Per germline, CDR1 MDHEN and CDR2 SYDVKM.

This clonotype was detected many times. The V and J genes are TRBV12-3 or TRBV12-4 and TRBJ1-4; 7 bases map to TRBD1. V trimming: 10 bases; J trimming: 4 bases; junction bases outside the gene matches: 6. This CDR3 contains 13 residues. Written as DNA, the CDR3 is TGTGCCACCAGGGGACAGAATAATGAAAAACTGTTTTTT. Protein product: CATRGQNNEKLFF.

In nucleotides, the CDR3 is TGTGCCAGCAGCTCGGGACAGGGCCTTAGGACCCAGTACTTC. It translates to CASSSGQGLRTQYF. The chain joins TRBV7-2 to TRBJ2-5, with 9 bases aligning to TRBD1. Per the germline V gene, CDR1 is SGHTA and CDR2 is FQGNSA. This CDR3 has 14 amino acids. V dropped 4 bases and J dropped 7; count of bases not matched to a gene: 7.

This clonotype has a count of ten or more. This chain uses TRBV12-3 or TRBV12-4 with TRBJ2-1, with 9 bases that match TRBD1. The CDR3 runs to 14 residues. After removal of 8 bases from V and 7 bases from J, the junction contained 9 bases not matched to a gene. The CDR3 sequence: CASGTGGRPNEQFF. The CDR3 coding sequence is TGTGCCAGCGGTACAGGGGGCCGCCCGAATGAGCAGTTCTTC.

This clonotype was picked up many times. The chain recombines TRBV2 with TRBJ2-3; 15 bases line up with TRBD2. The germline V gene has CDR1 SNHLY and CDR2 FYNNEI. This CDR3 region has 14 residues. V trimming: 6 bases; J trimming: 14 bases; junction bases outside the gene matches: 9. This CDR3 is CASSVGTSGRPGYF. The CDR3, as DNA: TGTGCCAGCAGCGTTGGGACTAGCGGGAGGCCAGGGTATTTT.

This clonotype was counted many times. The rearrangement uses TRBV7-2 and TRBJ1-5, with D maybe TRBD1 (6 bases). V gave up 4 bases and J gave up 7 bases, with 11 bases separating them. This CDR3 is built from 13 residues. Looked up from germline, CDR1 is SGHTA and CDR2 is FQGNSA. The chain's CDR3 is CASSSNRVQPQHF. CDR3 in DNA: TGTGCCAGCAGCTCCAACAGGGTCCAGCCCCAGCATTTT. The full variable domain, with the rest looked up from reference TRBV7-2 and TRBJ1-5, is GAGVSQSPSNKVTEKGKDVELRCDPISGHTALYWYRQSLGQGLEFLIYFQGNSAPDKSGLPSDRFSAERTGGSVSTLTIQRTQQEDSAVYLCASSSNRVQPQHFGDGTRLSIL.

For the CDR3, the DNA is TGTGCCAGCAGCCGAGATATATATACGCAGTATTTT. Encoded protein: CASSRDIYTQYF. The chain employs TRBV27 and TRBJ2-3; D is undetermined. The V end was cut by 6 bases, the J end by 7 bases, with 11 bases between. Germline CDR1 is MNHEY and CDR2 is SMNVEV (reference sequence). CDR3 length: 12 residues.

This clonotype was observed many times. This rearrangement joins TRBV7-2 to TRBJ2-7; D remains ambiguous. In germline, CDR1 is SGHTA, CDR2 FQGNSA. This CDR3 has 14 residues. V was clipped by 5 bases and J by 2 bases, with 13 bases between them. The CDR3 DNA follows: TGTGCCAGCAGCCCTCTAATATTCCCCTACGAGCAGTACTTC. It encodes CASSPLIFPYEQYF.

This clonotype was found many times. V gene TRBV6-2 or TRBV6-3 combines with J gene TRBJ2-3; D is undetermined. Germline loops: CDR1 MNHEY, CDR2 SVGEGT. V shed 5 bases and J shed 3 bases, with 3 bases lying between them. The CDR3 has 11 residues. CDR3 sequence: CASSDTDTQYF. DNA for the CDR3: TGTGCCAGCAGTGATACAGATACGCAGTATTTT.